Reported below is one TCR beta chain. No cognate antigen has been identified for it. Per-base quality was not reported, and no clone a single base away is much larger than it. V gives up 3 bases and J gives up 3 bases, and the segment between their germline ends measures 17 bases. The CDR3 measures 16 amino acids from cysteine to phenylalanine. Of the read, only the CDR3 DNA is kept; its 48 bases are in frame from base 1. The germline V gene yields ENHRY for CDR1 and SYGVKD for CDR2. This sample is drawn from a study of blood T cell repertoires in COVID-19 (TCRdb year 2020). Turning to the overall study: Collaborator samples came from the United States, Italy and Spain and covered acute and convalescent phases of COVID-19. Nearly every sample came with metadata listing a de-identified subject ID, COVID-19 status, age in years and sex. Where HLA class I and class II types were available, the types were taken from metadata supplied by the sample provider, not from assay-based typing. The prospective study material was composed of cDNA or gDNA derived from T cells, B-cell-depleted T cells, or PBMCs. The dataset comprised deeply sampled blood TCRbeta repertoires from subjects exposed to, actively infected with, or recovered from COVID-19. The samples were drawn from two sources: the first 160 participants of the ongoing ImmuneRACE study, and over 950 subjects contributed by 6 global collaborators. The repertoires were released in a freely available public database meant as a resource for research on the immune response to SARS-CoV-2.

The collaborating institutions used their own protocols to collect whole blood in K2EDTA tubes. For TCRbeta analysis, collaborator samples were shipped as frozen whole blood, as isolated PBMCs, or as DNA extracted from either sample type. What the authors observed across the whole study: How much clinical and demographic metadata was included differed by source and by participant, and the metadata was provided uncurated.

TCRbeta CDR3 regions were amplified from genomic DNA by means of the immunoSEQ Assay, a bias-controlled multiplex PCR. Regarding the original processing steps: Nucleated cell counts per sample were estimated from amplification of reference gene primers within the assay. To quantify the absolute abundance of each unique TCRbeta CDR3 rearrangement, sequence reads were collapsed and filtered. For each sample, productive Simpson clonality was calculated by taking the square root of Simpson's diversity index across productive rearrangements. TCRdb mirrors the immuneACCESS table, restricted to in-frame sequences. Some clones are absent from its copies; in checked studies, under half trace to an unresolved V gene, and the reason for the others is unknown. Clone size and V and J calls were adopted from that table, with D and trimming inferred from the DNA. For this sample the table gives approximately 31,000 clones, of which 90% to 95% were detected only once. The ten largest make up roughly 13% of the sample.

Sample: peripheral blood. The sequence was obtained from a human donor in a cohort sampled during active COVID-19. This receptor chain uses TRBV10-3 and TRBJ1-1; the D gene cannot be resolved reliably. The nucleotides are TGTGCCATCAGTGATAGGCCGGGGAGGGCGGACACTGAAGCTTTCTTT. The translation is CAISDRPGRADTEAFF.